Listed below are T cell receptor beta chains from one sample, sequenced in a study of cytomegalovirus exposure and HLA in healthy donors. Clones were read by immunoSEQ multiplex PCR, and TCRdb kept only the in-frame ones, dropping some. The sample includes about 180,000 clones, almost 85% of them seen just once. The sequencing input was PBMCs. These receptors originate from a woman in her 50s in good health and CMV-seronegative. The CDR3 runs from the conserved cysteine through the conserved F or W. D genes are given only for firm matches. Some rows mark clone size as missing; the rest say once, few, many or name a class of expanded clone.

>TRBJ1-1|.|.|TRBV2
CASSAFGGQNTEAFF
TGTGCCAGCAGTGCCTTCGGTGGGCAGAACACTGAAGCTTTCTTT
>TRBJ1-3|TRBD1|.|TRBV5-4
CASSSPGQSKGNTIYF
TGTGCCAGCAGCTCACCGGGACAGTCCAAAGGAAACACCATATATTTT
>TRBJ2-5|TRBD2|.|TRBV2
CASREGAGPQETQYF
TGTGCCAGCAGGGAAGGAGCGGGGCCCCAAGAAACCCAGTACTTC
>TRBJ2-7|.|.|TRBV5-1
CASSLGHTSSYEQYF
TGCGCCAGCAGCTTAGGACATACGAGCTCCTACGAGCAGTACTTC
>TRBJ1-5|.|.|TRBV30
CAWSGGLNQPQHF
TGTGCCTGGAGTGGTGGACTCAATCAGCCCCAGCATTTT
>TRBJ2-7|.|.|TRBV25-1
CASSESTFGVRGEQYF
TGTGCCAGCAGTGAATCTACCTTCGGGGTCAGGGGCGAGCAGTACTTC
>TRBJ2-3|.|.|TRBV7-9
CASSFSPDTQYF
TGTGCCAGCAGCTTTAGTCCAGATACGCAGTATTTT
>TRBJ2-1|TRBD1|.|TRBV14
CASSHGAFGTANNEQFF
TGTGCCAGCAGCCACGGGGCATTCGGGACAGCTAATAATGAGCAGTTCTTC
>TRBJ2-3|TRBD2|.|TRBV4-3
CASSQDPGSWGGVADTQYF
TGCGCCAGCAGCCAAGACCCGGGATCTTGGGGGGGAGTTGCAGATACGCAGTATTTT
>TRBJ1-1|.|.|TRBV6-1
CASIQELLGNTEAFF
TGTGCCAGCATCCAGGAACTTCTGGGGAACACTGAAGCTTTCTTT
>TRBJ2-7|.|.|TRBV30
CAWSYRSYEQYF
TGTGCCTGGAGCTACAGGTCCTACGAGCAGTACTTC
>TRBJ2-1|TRBD2|.|TRBV2
CASSKLAGAYNEQFF
TGTGCCAGCAGTAAACTAGCGGGGGCCTACAATGAGCAGTTCTTC
>TRBJ1-1|.|.|TRBV5-4
CASSLGGANTEAFF
TGTGCCAGCAGCTTGGGCGGGGCGAACACTGAAGCTTTCTTT
>TRBJ2-7|.|.|TRBV10-1
CASSDGPGFLDEQYF
TGCGCCAGCAGTGACGGTCCAGGGTTCTTGGACGAGCAGTACTTC
>TRBJ1-2|.|few|TRBV4-1
CASSQREGRGYTF
TGCGCCAGCAGCCAACGGGAAGGAAGGGGCTACACCTTC
>TRBJ1-2|.|.|TRBV5-4
CASTMGAESWGYTF
TGTGCCAGCACCATGGGGGCGGAGTCGTGGGGCTACACCTTC
>TRBJ2-2|.|.|TRBV29-1
CSVESRPGGTGELFF
TGCAGCGTTGAATCTCGACCCGGCGGCACCGGGGAGCTGTTTTTT
>TRBJ2-7|.|.|TRBV18
CASSPRGRGYEQYF
TGTGCCAGCTCACCACGCGGCAGGGGCTACGAGCAGTACTTC
>TRBJ2-3|TRBD1|.|TRBV7-6
CASSPGQGTQDTQYF
TGTGCCAGCAGCCCGGGACAGGGTACACAGGATACGCAGTATTTT
>TRBJ2-2|.|.|TRBV6-5
CASRPGLSNTGELFF
TGTGCCAGCAGACCCGGACTATCGAACACCGGGGAGCTGTTTTTT
>TRBJ2-5|.|.|TRBV4-2
CASSQDAGETQYF
TGTGCCAGCAGCCAAGATGCGGGAGAGACCCAGTACTTC
>TRBJ2-3|.|.|TRBV29-1
CSVESRGSTDTQYF
TGCAGCGTTGAATCCAGGGGAAGCACAGATACGCAGTATTTT
>TRBJ2-5|.|.|TRBV5-1
CASSLVQGQETQYF
TGCGCCAGCAGCTTGGTTCAGGGTCAGGAGACCCAGTACTTC
>TRBJ1-1|.|.|TRBV2
CASSEAEVYMNTEAFF
TGTGCCAGCAGTGAAGCGGAGGTTTATATGAACACTGAAGCTTTCTTT
>TRBJ1-5|.|.|TRBV7-2
CASSATQGQPQHF
TGTGCCAGCAGCGCAACACAGGGTCAGCCCCAGCATTTT
>TRBJ2-5|TRBD2|once|TRBV5-1
CASSLGLAGGTQETQYF
TGCGCCAGCAGCTTGGGACTAGCGGGGGGTACCCAAGAGACCCAGTACTTC
>TRBJ2-5|TRBD2|.|TRBV4-3
CASSQDRGREATQYF
TGCGCCAGCAGCCAAGATAGGGGCCGGGAGGCGACCCAGTACTTC
>TRBJ2-3|TRBD2|.|TRBV5-1
CASSSGLADLTDTQYF
TGCGCCAGCAGCTCTGGACTAGCGGACCTCACAGATACGCAGTATTTT
>TRBJ2-1|TRBD2|.|TRBV11-2
CASSLGRLAHNEQFF
TGTGCCAGCAGCTTAGGGAGACTAGCCCACAATGAGCAGTTCTTC
>TRBJ1-1|.|.|TRBV6-1
CASSEQGKDTEAFF
TGTGCCAGCAGTGAACAGGGCAAGGACACTGAAGCTTTCTTT
>TRBJ1-2|TRBD1|.|TRBV5-1
CASSLTGQVYGYTF
TGCGCCAGCAGCTTGACTGGACAGGTCTATGGCTACACCTTC
>TRBJ2-5|.|few|TRBV11-2
CASSLGGGRETQYF
TGTGCCAGCAGCTTAGGCGGGGGCCGGGAGACCCAGTACTTC
>TRBJ2-5|TRBD1|once|TRBV5-4
CASSLEGARKETQYF
TGTGCCAGCAGCTTGGAGGGGGCCAGAAAAGAGACCCAGTACTTC
>TRBJ2-1|TRBD2|.|TRBV10-3
CAISESGTSGKNEQFF
TGTGCCATCAGTGAGTCGGGGACTAGCGGGAAAAATGAGCAGTTCTTC